The TCR beta chain described here comes from a study of cytomegalovirus exposure and HLA in healthy donors. Amplification used 60 Vbeta primers and 13 Jbeta primers. Generated by immunoSEQ multiplex PCR, the TCRdb table keeps only in-frame clones and is missing some. The sample lists around 140,000 clones; 75% to 85% were seen once. Germline-derived CDR1 and CDR2 are MNHNS and SASEGT. The CDR3 has 14 amino acids. Between the trimmed V and J ends, which lost 6 bases and 7 bases, there was a span of 15 bases. The J gene is TRBJ1-4, the V gene TRBV6-1; D call uncertain. This receptor was obtained from a woman aged 40 to 50 in good health and CMV-seronegative. Material: PBMCs. DNA for the CDR3: TGTGCCAGCAGCGGAGGAACAGTTTCTGAAAAACTGTTTTTT. Protein: CASSGGTVSEKLFF.